Shown below are 3 T cell receptor beta chains from a single sample sequenced in a study of blood T cell repertoires in COVID-19. The method was immunoSEQ multiplex PCR; TCRdb's version includes in-frame clones alone and lacks a portion of them. The profile shows about 110,000 clones, around 85% of them singletons. Material: peripheral blood. The origin of the receptors is a human donor in a cohort sampled during active COVID-19.

This chain connects TRBV27 to TRBJ1-1; unclear D gene. The CDR3 is 13 residues long. Germline assignment: CDR1 MNHEY and CDR2 SMNVEV (reference sequence). V dropped 5 bases and J dropped 0 bases, with 7 bases sitting between them. The CDR3 bases are TGTGCCAGCAGTCCCACATTGAACACTGAAGCTTTCTTT. Translation: CASSPTLNTEAFF.

Points on this clone: At one boundary the junction diverges from the germline segment, which might be a read error. The CDR3 nucleotides are TGTGCCAGCAGCCCTCTGGCGGGGGGTGCCAGGGACTTC. This translates into CASSPLAGGARDF. The chain links TRBV27 to TRBJ2-7; 8 bases agree with TRBD2. This CDR3 is built from 13 residues. Germline V gene data show CDR1 as MNHEY and CDR2 as SMNVEV (reference sequence).

V usage is TRBV29-1 and J usage is TRBJ1-2; D is ambiguous. V was cut by 4 bases and J by 2 bases, with 20 bases left in between. The CDR3 is 16 residues long. CDR1 is SQVTM, CDR2 ANQGSEA, per germline. The CDR3 reads CSVAGSGRTFNYGYTF. CDR3 DNA sequence: TGCAGCGTTGCTGGTTCCGGAAGGACTTTCAACTATGGCTACACCTTC.